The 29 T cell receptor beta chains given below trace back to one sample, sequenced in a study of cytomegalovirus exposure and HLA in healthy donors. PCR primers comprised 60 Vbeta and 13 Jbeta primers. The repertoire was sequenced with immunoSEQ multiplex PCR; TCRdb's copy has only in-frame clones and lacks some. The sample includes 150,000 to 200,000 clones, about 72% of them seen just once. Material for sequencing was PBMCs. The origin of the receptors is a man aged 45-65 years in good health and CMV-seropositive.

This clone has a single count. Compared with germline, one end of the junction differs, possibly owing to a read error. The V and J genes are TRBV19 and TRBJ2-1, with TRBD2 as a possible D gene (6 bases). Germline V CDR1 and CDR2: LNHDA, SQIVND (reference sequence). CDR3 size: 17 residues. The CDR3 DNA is TGTGCCAGTAGTTTAGAGTTGGCGGGGTCGAACCACAATGAGCAGTTCTTC. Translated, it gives CASSLELAGSNHNEQFF.

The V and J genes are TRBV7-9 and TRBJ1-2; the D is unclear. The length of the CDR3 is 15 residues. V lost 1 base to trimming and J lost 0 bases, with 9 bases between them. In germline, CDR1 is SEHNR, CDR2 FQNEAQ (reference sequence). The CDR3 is CASSLDSTPNYGYTF. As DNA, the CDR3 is TGTGCCAGCAGCTTAGATTCGACTCCTAACTATGGCTACACCTTC.

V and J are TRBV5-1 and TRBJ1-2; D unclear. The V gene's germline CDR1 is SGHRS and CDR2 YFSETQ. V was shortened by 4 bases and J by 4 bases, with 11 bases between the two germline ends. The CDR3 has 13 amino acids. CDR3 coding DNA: TGCGCCAGCAGCGAGGAGTTGGGCTATGGCTACACCTTC. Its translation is CASSEELGYGYTF. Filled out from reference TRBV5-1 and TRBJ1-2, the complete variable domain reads KAGVTQTPRYLIKTRGQQVTLSCSPISGHRSVSWYQQTPGQGLQFLFEYFSETQRNKGNFPGRFSGRQFSNSRSEMNVSTLELGDSALYLCASSEELGYGYTFGSGTRLTVV.

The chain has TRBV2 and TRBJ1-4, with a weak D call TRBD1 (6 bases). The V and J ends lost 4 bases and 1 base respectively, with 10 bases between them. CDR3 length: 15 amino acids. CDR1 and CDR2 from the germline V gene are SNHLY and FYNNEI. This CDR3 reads CASSGWGLTNEKLFF. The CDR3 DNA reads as TGTGCCAGCAGTGGGTGGGGGCTAACTAATGAAAAACTGTTTTTT.

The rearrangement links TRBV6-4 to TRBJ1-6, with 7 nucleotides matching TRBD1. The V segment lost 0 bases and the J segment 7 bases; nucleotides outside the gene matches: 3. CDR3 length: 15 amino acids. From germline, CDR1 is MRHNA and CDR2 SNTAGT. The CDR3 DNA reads TGTGCCAGCAGTGACTCGGCACAGGGGAATTCACCCCTCCACTTT. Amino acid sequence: CASSDSAQGNSPLHF.

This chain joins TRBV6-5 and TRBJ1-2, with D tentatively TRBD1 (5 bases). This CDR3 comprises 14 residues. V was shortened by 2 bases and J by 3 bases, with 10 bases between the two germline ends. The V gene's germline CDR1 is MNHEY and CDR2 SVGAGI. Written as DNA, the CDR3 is TGTGCCAGCAGTTACGCAGGGTTGGACTATGGCTACACCTTC. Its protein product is CASSYAGLDYGYTF.

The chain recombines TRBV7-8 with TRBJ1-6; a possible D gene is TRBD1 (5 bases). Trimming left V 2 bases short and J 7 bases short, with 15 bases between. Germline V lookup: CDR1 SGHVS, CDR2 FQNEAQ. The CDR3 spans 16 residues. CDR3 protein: CASSLTTGPENSPLHF. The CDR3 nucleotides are TGTGCCAGCAGCTTAACAACAGGACCCGAGAATTCACCCCTCCACTTT.

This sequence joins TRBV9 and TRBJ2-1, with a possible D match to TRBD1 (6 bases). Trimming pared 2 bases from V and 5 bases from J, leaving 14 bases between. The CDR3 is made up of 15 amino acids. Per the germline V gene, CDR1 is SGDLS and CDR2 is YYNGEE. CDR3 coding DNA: TGTGCCAGCAGCGTGGGGGCCCACCCTAACAATGAGCAGTTCTTC. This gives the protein CASSVGAHPNNEQFF.

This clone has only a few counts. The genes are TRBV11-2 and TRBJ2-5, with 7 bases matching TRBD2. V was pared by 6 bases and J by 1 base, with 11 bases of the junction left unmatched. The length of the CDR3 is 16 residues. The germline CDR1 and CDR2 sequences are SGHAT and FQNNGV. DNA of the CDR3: TGTGCCAGCAGAAGCAGCCCGGGGGGTGGCCAAGAGACCCAGTACTTC. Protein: CASRSSPGGGQETQYF.

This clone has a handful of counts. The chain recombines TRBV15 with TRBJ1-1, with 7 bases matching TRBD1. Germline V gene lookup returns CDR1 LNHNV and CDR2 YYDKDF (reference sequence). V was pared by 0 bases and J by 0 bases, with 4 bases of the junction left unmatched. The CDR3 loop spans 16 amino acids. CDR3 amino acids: CATSRDLGTVNTEAFF. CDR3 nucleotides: TGTGCCACCAGCAGAGATCTCGGGACAGTGAACACTGAAGCTTTCTTT.

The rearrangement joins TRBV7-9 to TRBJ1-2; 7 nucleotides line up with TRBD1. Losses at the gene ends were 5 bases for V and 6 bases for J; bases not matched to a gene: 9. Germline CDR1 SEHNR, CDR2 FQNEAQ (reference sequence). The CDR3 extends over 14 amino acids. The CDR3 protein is CASSRVDRWNGYTF. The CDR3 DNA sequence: TGTGCCAGCAGCCGGGTGGACAGGTGGAATGGCTACACCTTC.

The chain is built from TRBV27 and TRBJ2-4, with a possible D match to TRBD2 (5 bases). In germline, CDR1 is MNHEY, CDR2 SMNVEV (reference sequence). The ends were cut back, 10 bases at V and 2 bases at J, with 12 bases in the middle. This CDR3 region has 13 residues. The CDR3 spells CAIKDLSKNIQYF. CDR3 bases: TGTGCCATCAAGGACTTGTCCAAAAACATTCAGTACTTC.

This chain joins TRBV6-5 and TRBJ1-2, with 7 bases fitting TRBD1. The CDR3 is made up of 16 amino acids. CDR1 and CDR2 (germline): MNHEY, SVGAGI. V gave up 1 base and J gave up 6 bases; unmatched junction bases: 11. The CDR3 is CASSYLVVRGLDGYTF. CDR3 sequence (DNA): TGTGCCAGCAGTTACTTAGTGGTCAGGGGGTTAGATGGCTACACCTTC.

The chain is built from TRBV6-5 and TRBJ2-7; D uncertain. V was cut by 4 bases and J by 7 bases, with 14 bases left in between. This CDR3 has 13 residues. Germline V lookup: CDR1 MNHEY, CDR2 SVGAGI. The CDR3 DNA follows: TGTGCCAGCAGTTTCGGGTCCCCCCAGGAGCAGTACTTC. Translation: CASSFGSPQEQYF.

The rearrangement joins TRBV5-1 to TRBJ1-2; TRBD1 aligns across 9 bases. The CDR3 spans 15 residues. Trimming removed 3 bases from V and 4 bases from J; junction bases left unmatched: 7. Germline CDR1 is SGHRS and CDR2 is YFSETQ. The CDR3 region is CASSSIDRGIYGYTF. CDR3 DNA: TGCGCCAGCAGCTCAATTGACAGGGGGATCTATGGCTACACCTTC. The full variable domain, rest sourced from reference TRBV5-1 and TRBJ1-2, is KAGVTQTPRYLIKTRGQQVTLSCSPISGHRSVSWYQQTPGQGLQFLFEYFSETQRNKGNFPGRFSGRQFSNSRSEMNVSTLELGDSALYLCASSSIDRGIYGYTFGSGTRLTVV.

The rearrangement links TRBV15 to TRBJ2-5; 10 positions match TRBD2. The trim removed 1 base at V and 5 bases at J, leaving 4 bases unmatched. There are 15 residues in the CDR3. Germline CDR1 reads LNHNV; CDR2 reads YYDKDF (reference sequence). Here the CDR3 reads CATSRASGGAETQYF. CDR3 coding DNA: TGTGCCACCAGCAGAGCGAGCGGGGGGGCCGAGACCCAGTACTTC. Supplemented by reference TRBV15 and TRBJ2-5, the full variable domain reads DAMVIQNPRYQVTQFGKPVTLSCSQTLNHNVMYWYQQKSSQAPKLLFHYYDKDFNNEADTPDNFQSRRPNTSFCFLDIRSPGLGDTAMYLCATSRASGGAETQYFGPGTRLLVL.

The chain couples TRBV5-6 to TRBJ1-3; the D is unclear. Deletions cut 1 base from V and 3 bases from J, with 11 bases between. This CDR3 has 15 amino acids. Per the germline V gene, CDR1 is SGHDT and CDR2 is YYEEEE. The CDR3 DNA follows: TGTGCCAGCAGCTTGACTCGGGGAGGTGGAAACACCATATATTTT. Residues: CASSLTRGGGNTIYF.

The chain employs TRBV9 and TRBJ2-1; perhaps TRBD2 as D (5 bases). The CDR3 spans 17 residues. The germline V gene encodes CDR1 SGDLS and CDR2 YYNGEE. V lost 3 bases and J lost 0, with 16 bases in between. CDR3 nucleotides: TGTGCCAGCAGCGAGGCTAGCCCCATGTCCTCCTACAATGAGCAGTTCTTC. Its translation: CASSEASPMSSYNEQFF.

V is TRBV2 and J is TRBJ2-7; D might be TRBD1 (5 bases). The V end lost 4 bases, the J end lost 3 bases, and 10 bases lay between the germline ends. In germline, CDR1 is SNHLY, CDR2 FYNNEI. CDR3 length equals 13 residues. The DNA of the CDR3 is TGTGCCAGCAGTGTTTACAGGAACTACGAGCAGTACTTC. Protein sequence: CASSVYRNYEQYF.

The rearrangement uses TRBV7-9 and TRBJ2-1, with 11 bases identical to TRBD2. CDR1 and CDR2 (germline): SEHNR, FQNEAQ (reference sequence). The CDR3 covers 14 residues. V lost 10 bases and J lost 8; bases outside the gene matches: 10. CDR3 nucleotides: TGTGCCACTAGTCTGGGACTAGCGGACGATGAGCAGTTCTTC. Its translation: CATSLGLADDEQFF.

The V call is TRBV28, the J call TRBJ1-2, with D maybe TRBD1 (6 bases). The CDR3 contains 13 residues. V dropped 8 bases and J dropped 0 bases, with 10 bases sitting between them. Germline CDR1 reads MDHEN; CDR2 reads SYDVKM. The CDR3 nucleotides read TGTGCCAGCGATAGGACAGCTAACTATGGCTACACCTTC. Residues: CASDRTANYGYTF.

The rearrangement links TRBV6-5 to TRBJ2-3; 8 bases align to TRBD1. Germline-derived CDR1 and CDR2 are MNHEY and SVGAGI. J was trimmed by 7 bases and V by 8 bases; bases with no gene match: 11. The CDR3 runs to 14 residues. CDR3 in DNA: TGTGCCAGCGGACCGGACAGGGAAGTACATACGCAGTATTTT. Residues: CASGPDREVHTQYF.

CDR3 coding DNA: TGCGCCAGCAGCAACCAAGGGGGGGCTGACTATGGCTACACCTTC. Translation: CASSNQGGADYGYTF. The chain employs TRBV4-1 and TRBJ1-2, with D possibly TRBD1 on 6 matching bases. Germline values: CDR1 MGHRA, CDR2 YSYEKL. V shed 5 bases and J shed 3 bases, with 16 bases lying between them. The CDR3 has 15 residues.

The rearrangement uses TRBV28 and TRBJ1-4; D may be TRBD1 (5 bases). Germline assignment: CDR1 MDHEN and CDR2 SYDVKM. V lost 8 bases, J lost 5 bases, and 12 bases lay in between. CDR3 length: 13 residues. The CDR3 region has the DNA TGTGCCAGCTGCTTGAGACAGAATGAAAAACTGTTTTTT. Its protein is CASCLRQNEKLFF. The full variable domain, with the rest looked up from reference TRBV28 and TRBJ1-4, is DVKVTQSSRYLVKRTGEKVFLECVQDMDHENMFWYRQDPGLGLRLIYFSYDVKMKEKGDIPEGYSVSREKKERFSLILESASTNQTSMYLCASCLRQNEKLFFGSGTQLSVL.

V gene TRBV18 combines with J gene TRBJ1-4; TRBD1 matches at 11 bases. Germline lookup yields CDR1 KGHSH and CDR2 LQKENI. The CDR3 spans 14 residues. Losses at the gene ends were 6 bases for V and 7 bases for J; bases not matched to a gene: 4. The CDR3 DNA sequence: TGTGCCAGCTCGGACAGGGGGCGCTTTGAAAAACTGTTTTTT. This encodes CASSDRGRFEKLFF. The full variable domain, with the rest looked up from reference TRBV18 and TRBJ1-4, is NAGVMQNPRHLVRRRGQEARLRCSPMKGHSHVYWYRQLPEEGLKFMVYLQKENIIDESGMPKERFSAEFPKEGPSILRIQQVVRGDSAAYFCASSDRGRFEKLFFGSGTQLSVL.

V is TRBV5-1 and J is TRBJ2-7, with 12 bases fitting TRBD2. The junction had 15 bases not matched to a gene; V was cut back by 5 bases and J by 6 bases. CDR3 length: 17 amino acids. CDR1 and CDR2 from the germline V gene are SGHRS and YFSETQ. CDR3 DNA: TGCGCCAGCAGTCTCCTTGCTAGCGGGGGGGCTAAGGTCGAGCAGTACTTC. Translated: CASSLLASGGAKVEQYF. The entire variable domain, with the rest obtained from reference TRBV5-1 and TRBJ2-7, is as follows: KAGVTQTPRYLIKTRGQQVTLSCSPISGHRSVSWYQQTPGQGLQFLFEYFSETQRNKGNFPGRFSGRQFSNSRSEMNVSTLELGDSALYLCASSLLASGGAKVEQYFGPGTRLTVT.

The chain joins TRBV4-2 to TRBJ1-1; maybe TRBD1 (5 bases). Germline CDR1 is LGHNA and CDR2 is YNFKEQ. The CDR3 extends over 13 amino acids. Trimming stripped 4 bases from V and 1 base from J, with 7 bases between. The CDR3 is CASSPTENTEAFF. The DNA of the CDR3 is TGTGCCAGCAGCCCGACAGAGAACACTGAAGCTTTCTTT.

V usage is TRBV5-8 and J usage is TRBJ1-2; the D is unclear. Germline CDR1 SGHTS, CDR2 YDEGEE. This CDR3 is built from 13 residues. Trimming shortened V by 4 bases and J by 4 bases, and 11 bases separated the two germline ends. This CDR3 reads CASSPQVVYGYTF. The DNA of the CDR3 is TGTGCCAGCAGCCCGCAGGTTGTCTATGGCTACACCTTC. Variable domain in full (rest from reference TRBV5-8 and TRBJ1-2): EAGVTQSPTHLIKTRGQQATLRCSPISGHTSVYWYQQALGLGLQFLLWYDEGEERNRGNFPPRFSGRQFPNYSSELNVNALELEDSALYLCASSPQVVYGYTFGSGTRLTVV.

As DNA, the CDR3 is TGTGCCACCAGCAGAGATCCAGGGGGCTCCTACGAGCAGTACTTC. Its translation: CATSRDPGGSYEQYF. V gene TRBV15 combines with J gene TRBJ2-7; 7 bases map to TRBD1. The germline V gene has CDR1 LNHNV and CDR2 YYDKDF (reference sequence). Unmatched junction bases numbered 2, after V lost 0 bases and J lost 0 bases. The CDR3 contains 15 residues. The variable domain in full, with the rest retrieved from reference TRBV15 and TRBJ2-7, is DAMVIQNPRYQVTQFGKPVTLSCSQTLNHNVMYWYQQKSSQAPKLLFHYYDKDFNNEADTPDNFQSRRPNTSFCFLDIRSPGLGDTAMYLCATSRDPGGSYEQYFGPGTRLTVT.